This T cell receptor beta chain was sequenced for a study of cytomegalovirus exposure and HLA in healthy donors. Study results and caveats: In an earlier analysis, in 540 or so donors, most V segments appeared productive either ~90% or ~30% of the time. A later analysis found most CMV-associated TCR beta chains apparently HLA-restricted. TCR beta chains associated with HLA were, in a later analysis, more clonally expanded than equally common others.

The V gene's germline CDR1 is SNHLY and CDR2 FYNNEI. CDR3 length: 13 residues. Trimming stripped 9 bases from V and 3 bases from J, with 12 bases between. This clone was seen more than once but under ten times. Its antigen is unidentified. The PCR employed 60 Vbeta primers together with 13 Jbeta primers. Original processing notes: Approximately 9.9 million shared chains were among the 80 million or so unique TCR beta chains that a later analysis counted. Assay: immunoSEQ multiplex PCR; the TCRdb copy retains only in-frame clones and omits some. V and J calls and clone size are those listed in that table; D and trimming were worked out from the DNA. The sample yields some 170,000 clones, 77% seen once.

The V and J genes are TRBV2 and TRBJ2-1, with a possible D match to TRBD1 (6 bases). The sample comprised PBMCs. This clonotype originated in a woman aged 25 to 39 in good health and CMV-seronegative. The DNA for the CDR3 is TGTGCCAGAGACAGGCCCAACTACAATGAGCAGTTCTTC. This gives the protein CARDRPNYNEQFF.